A selection of T cell receptor beta chains follows, all from one sample in a study of blood T cell repertoires in COVID-19. Only in-frame clones appear in the TCRdb table, and some are missing; sequencing was by immunoSEQ multiplex PCR. The sample lists about 200,000 clones; 85% to 90% were seen once. Material: peripheral blood. The receptors come from a man aged 18 to 30 with active or convalescent COVID-19. The CDR3 runs from the conserved cysteine through the conserved F or W. The D gene is left open where the match is weak. Expanded clones are given a class, and other clones once, few, many or no size at all.

few	TRBJ2-2	14	TRBV29-1	TRBD2	TGCAGCGCTACAGCGTCGGGGGGAACCGGGGAGCTGTTTTTT	CSATASGGTGELFF
NA	TRBJ1-1	13	TRBV11-2	NA	TGTGCCAGCAGCTCACGACAGTGGGCTGAAGCTTTCTTT	CASSSRQWAEAFF
NA	TRBJ1-2	15	TRBV24-1	NA	TGTGCCACCAGTGATCACTGGGAGGGATCGGATGGCTACACCTTC	CATSDHWEGSDGYTF
once	TRBJ2-1	17	TRBV5-1	TRBD2	TGCGCCAGCAGCTTGGCTAGCAGCGGGGGGCCGGGGCCTGAGCAGTTCTTC	CASSLASSGGPGPEQFF
NA	TRBJ2-5	16	TRBV3-1/TRBV3-2	TRBD2	TGTGCCAGCAGCCAAGAGGAGCGGGGGGGCCTAGAGACCCAGTACTTC	CASSQEERGGLETQYF
NA	TRBJ1-1	13	TRBV30	TRBD1	TGTGCCTGGAGTCCGGACAGGGACACTGAAGCTTTCTTT	CAWSPDRDTEAFF
NA	TRBJ2-1	15	TRBV7-2	NA	TGTGCCAGCAGCCAGGAGCAAACACCCGGGAGTGAGCAGTTCTTC	CASSQEQTPGSEQFF
NA	TRBJ2-1	13	TRBV7-3	NA	TGTGCCAGCAGCCATTACACCGCTTATGAGCAGTTCTTC	CASSHYTAYEQFF
NA	TRBJ2-5	15	TRBV4-1	NA	TGCGCCAGCAGCCAGAGACTCGACTCTCAAGAGACCCAGTACTTC	CASSQRLDSQETQYF
NA	TRBJ2-1	13	TRBV7-3	NA	TGTGCCAGCAGCTTAACGACTGATAATGAGCAGTTCTTC	CASSLTTDNEQFF
NA	TRBJ1-1	12	TRBV19	TRBD1	TGTGCCAGTACCCGCAGGGACAGTGCAGCTTTCTTT	CASTRRDSAAFF
NA	TRBJ2-7	15	TRBV7-8	TRBD1	TGTGCCAGCAAGTTACAGGGGGCGAGGGACTACGAGCAGTACTTC	CASKLQGARDYEQYF
NA	TRBJ2-6	15	TRBV2	NA	TGTGCCAGCAAATGGGGGCCCACTGGGGCCAACGTCCTGACTTTC	CASKWGPTGANVLTF
NA	TRBJ2-3	13	TRBV27	NA	TGTGCCAGCAGTCCTTGGTCGGTAGATACGCAGTATTTT	CASSPWSVDTQYF
few	TRBJ1-5	15	TRBV7-8	NA	TGTGCCAGCAGCTTAGAGGAACAGAACAATCAGCCCCAGCATTTT	CASSLEEQNNQPQHF
NA	TRBJ2-6	16	TRBV7-2	NA	TGTGCCAGCAGCTTATTGGGGACTGCTGGGGCCAACGTCCTGACTTTC	CASSLLGTAGANVLTF
NA	TRBJ1-1	14	TRBV3-1/TRBV3-2	NA	TGTGCCAGCAGCCATTGGCCCCGCAAAACTGAAGCTTTCTTT	CASSHWPRKTEAFF
NA	TRBJ1-5	15	TRBV4-1	TRBD1	TGCGCCAGCAGCCAAGGACAGGGGGCTACTCAGCCCCAGCATTTT	CASSQGQGATQPQHF